One sample yielded the 13 T cell receptor beta chains listed below, sequenced in a study of cytomegalovirus exposure and HLA in healthy donors. The PCR used 60 Vbeta and 13 Jbeta primers. Sequencing was performed with immunoSEQ multiplex PCR; in TCRdb, only in-frame clones are kept and a portion is missing. Here the sample table reports tens of thousands of clones. What was sequenced was PBMCs. The receptors stem from a woman aged 50 to 60 in good health and CMV-seropositive.

The chain employs TRBV29-1 and TRBJ2-1; TRBD1 matches 7 bases. CDR1 and CDR2 from the germline V gene are SQVTM and ANQGSEA. The V segment lost 7 bases and the J segment 2 bases; nucleotides outside the gene matches: 5. This CDR3 spans 13 amino acids. The CDR3 is CSARQGAYNEQFF. In nucleotides, the CDR3 is TGCAGCGCACGACAGGGAGCCTACAATGAGCAGTTCTTC.

V gene TRBV19 combines with J gene TRBJ1-3; the D is unclear. V dropped 9 bases and J dropped 2 bases, with 8 bases sitting between them. The germline V gene has CDR1 LNHDA and CDR2 SQIVND (reference sequence). The CDR3 is 12 amino acids. In nucleotides, the CDR3 is TGTGCCAGCCGGGAACCTGGAAACACCATATATTTT. This codes for CASREPGNTIYF.

This chain uses TRBV11-2 with TRBJ2-5, with 11 nucleotides matching TRBD1. This CDR3 is built from 13 residues. V shed 5 bases and J 8 bases; nucleotides not matched to a gene: 4. In germline, CDR1 is SGHAT, CDR2 FQNNGV. CDR3: CASSQDRGQTQYF. CDR3 in DNA: TGTGCCAGCAGCCAGGACAGGGGGCAAACCCAGTACTTC.

The genes are TRBV15 and TRBJ2-7; 9 nucleotides align to TRBD1. Trimming took 4 bases from V and 2 from J; bases not matched to a gene: 9. The CDR3 runs to 16 residues. Germline CDR1 reads LNHNV; CDR2 reads YYDKDF (reference sequence). This CDR3 reads CATSKGQGTDPYEQYF. DNA for the CDR3: TGTGCCACCAGCAAAGGACAGGGGACCGACCCCTACGAGCAGTACTTC.

The CDR3 sequence: CASSWGGPTDTQYF. The CDR3 DNA reads as TGTGCCAGCAGCTGGGGGGGTCCCACAGATACGCAGTATTTT. The chain carries TRBV7-2 and TRBJ2-3, with 7 bases fitting TRBD2. J gave up 2 bases and V 4 bases, and 3 bases lay outside the gene matches. The CDR3 runs 14 residues. CDR1 SGHTA and CDR2 FQGNSA come from the germline V gene.

The rearrangement uses TRBV4-3 and TRBJ2-3, with TRBD2 matching 9 bases. The J segment lost 3 bases and the V segment lost 3 bases, leaving 7 bases of the junction unmatched. Germline CDR1 and CDR2: LGHNA and YSLEER. This CDR3 is 16 amino acids long. DNA for the CDR3: TGCGCCAGCAGCCACCAAGCGGGGGGAGTAACAGATACGCAGTATTTT. This encodes CASSHQAGGVTDTQYF.

The chain has TRBV6-1 and TRBJ2-7; TRBD1 matches 12 bases. With 2 bases clipped from V and 4 bases from J, the junction kept 9 bases outside the gene matches. The CDR3 totals 17 residues. Per the germline V gene, CDR1 is MNHNS and CDR2 is SASEGT. The CDR3 is CASSERDRGLLGYEQYF. In nucleotides, the CDR3 is TGTGCCAGCAGTGAAAGGGACAGGGGGCTATTGGGGTACGAGCAGTACTTC.

The CDR3, as DNA: TGCGCCAGCAGTCGCGACAGGGATGCAGCCGGCTACACCTTC. It encodes CASSRDRDAAGYTF. The chain joins TRBV23-1 to TRBJ1-2; 7 nucleotides line up with TRBD1. TRBV23-1 is an ORF; its function is uncertain. There are 14 residues in the CDR3. Trimming removed 4 bases from V and 8 bases from J; junction bases left unmatched: 10.

V gene TRBV5-1 combines with J gene TRBJ2-5; D uncertain. V lost 0 bases, J lost 4 bases, and 10 bases lay in between. The V gene's germline CDR1 is SGHRS and CDR2 YFSETQ. This CDR3 contains 14 residues. CDR3 sequence reads: CASSLGPPGETQYF. The CDR3 coding sequence is TGCGCCAGCAGCTTGGGTCCCCCAGGAGAGACCCAGTACTTC.

V and J are TRBV5-1 and TRBJ1-2; tentative D call: TRBD1 (6 bases). CDR3 length equals 15 residues. Germline-derived CDR1 and CDR2 are SGHRS and YFSETQ. The V end was cut by 1 base, the J end by 7 bases, with 17 bases between. The CDR3 protein is CASSLTDRLMVGYTF. CDR3 coding DNA: TGCGCCAGCAGCTTGACTGACAGGTTAATGGTTGGCTACACCTTC.

J is TRBJ1-5 and V is TRBV2; perhaps TRBD1 as D (6 bases). This CDR3 has 14 residues. Germline loops: CDR1 SNHLY, CDR2 FYNNEI. V was pared by 4 bases and J by 5 bases, with 12 bases between. The DNA for the CDR3 is TGTGCCAGCAGTGGAGGACAGATCCATCAGCCCCAGCATTTT. Protein: CASSGGQIHQPQHF.

CDR3 in amino acids: CASSVAGQATEQYF. The CDR3 coding sequence is TGTGCCAGCAGTGTGGCGGGACAGGCGACAGAGCAGTACTTC. The chain couples TRBV6-1 to TRBJ2-7; TRBD1 matches at 8 bases. The CDR3 covers 14 residues. Germline V gives CDR1 MNHNS, CDR2 SASEGT. The J segment lost 7 bases and the V segment lost 4 bases, leaving 9 bases of the junction unmatched.

The chain is built from TRBV19 and TRBJ2-4, with D hard to call. Germline CDR1 and CDR2: LNHDA and SQIVND (reference sequence). V lost 2 bases, J lost 2 bases, and 10 bases lay in between. This CDR3 is 15 amino acids long. The CDR3 is CASSIRDFTKNIQYF. The CDR3 coding sequence is TGTGCCAGTAGTATAAGAGACTTTACCAAAAACATTCAGTACTTC.